Listed below are T cell receptor beta chains from one sample, sequenced in a study of T cells of healthy individuals. TCRdb reprocessed the 5' RACE reads with MiXCR, giving one entry per CDR3 protein. This sample has 50,000 to 55,000 distinct CDR3 sequences, with roughly 15% found just once. The origin of the receptors is a human donor in good health. The CDR3 runs from the conserved cysteine through the conserved F or W. The D gene is left open where the match is weak. Size is stated for part of the rows, as once, few or many counts, or as a class when the clone is expanded.

d_gene	len	abundance	v_gene	j_gene	CDR3nt	CDR3aa
TRBD1	14	.	TRBV4-1	TRBJ1-4	TGCGCCAGCAGCACGACAGGGCTTAATGAAAAACTGTTTTTT	CASSTTGLNEKLFF
TRBD1	17	few	TRBV7-9	TRBJ1-3	TGTGCCAGCAGCTCCCTCAAGGGACAGGCCTCTGGAAACACCATATATTTT	CASSSLKGQASGNTIYF
.	14	.	TRBV7-9	TRBJ1-2	TGTGCCAGCAGCTTGCTACAGGGTGACTATGGCTACACCTTC	CASSLLQGDYGYTF
.	13	once	TRBV10-3	TRBJ1-2	TGTGCCTTACGACAGGAAGCTAACTATGGCTACACCTTC	CALRQEANYGYTF
.	14	.	TRBV5-1	TRBJ2-7	TGCGCCAGCAGCGAGACAGGTTCGCCCTACGAGCAGTACTTC	CASSETGSPYEQYF
TRBD2	13	few	TRBV29-1	TRBJ2-3	TGCGCGGGGGAGCGGGGGATCACAGATACGCAGTATTTT	CAGERGITDTQYF
TRBD2	19	few	TRBV4-1	TRBJ2-1	TGCGCCAGCAGCCAATTGGGACTAGCGGGAGGCTTTGGAGGGAATGAGCAGTTCTTC	CASSQLGLAGGFGGNEQFF
TRBD1	12	many	TRBV7-2	TRBJ1-1	TGTGCCAGCAGCTCGACAGGGACTGAAGCTTTCTTT	CASSSTGTEAFF
.	15	.	TRBV14	TRBJ1-1	TGTGCCAGCAGCCCCCGGAGTGGGGGAAACACTGAAGCTTTCTTT	CASSPRSGGNTEAFF
.	16	many	TRBV5-1	TRBJ2-5	TGCGCCAGCAGCTCCCGGACATTGTCGCCCCAAGAGACCCAGTACTTC	CASSSRTLSPQETQYF
.	11	few	TRBV14	TRBJ2-1	TGTGCCAGCAGCCAAGGGGATGAGCAGTTCTTC	CASSQGDEQFF
TRBD2	14	.	TRBV10-3	TRBJ2-2	TGTGCCACAAGGGAGGGTTCGAACACCGGGGAGCTGTTTTTT	CATREGSNTGELFF
TRBD2	18	.	TRBV9	TRBJ2-5	TGTGCCAGCAGCGTAGCTCCCGTGGGGGGGTTGGGGCAAGAGACCCAGTACTTC	CASSVAPVGGLGQETQYF
.	11	many	TRBV5-1	TRBJ2-1	TGCGCCAGCCGCGCGCAGAATGAGCAGTTCTTC	CASRAQNEQFF
.	12	many	TRBV7-2	TRBJ2-3	TGTGCCAGCAGCTTAGTTCCAGATACGCAGTATTTT	CASSLVPDTQYF
.	13	many	TRBV28	TRBJ2-1	TGTGCCAGCAGTTTCGGCAGGGTGAATGAGCAGTTCTTC	CASSFGRVNEQFF